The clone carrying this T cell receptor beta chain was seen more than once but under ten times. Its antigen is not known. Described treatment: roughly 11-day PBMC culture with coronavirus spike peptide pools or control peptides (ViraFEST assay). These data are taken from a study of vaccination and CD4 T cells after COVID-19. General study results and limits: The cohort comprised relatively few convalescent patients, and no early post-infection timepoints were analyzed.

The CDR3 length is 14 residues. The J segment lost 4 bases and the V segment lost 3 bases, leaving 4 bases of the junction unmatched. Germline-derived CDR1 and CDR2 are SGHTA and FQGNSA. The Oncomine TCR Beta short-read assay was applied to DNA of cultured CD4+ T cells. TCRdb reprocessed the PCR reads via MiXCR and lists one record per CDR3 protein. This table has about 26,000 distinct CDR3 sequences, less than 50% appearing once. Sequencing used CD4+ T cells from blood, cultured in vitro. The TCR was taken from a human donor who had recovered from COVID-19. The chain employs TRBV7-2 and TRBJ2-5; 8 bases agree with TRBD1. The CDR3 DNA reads TGTGCCAGCAGCTTCGGACAGGGCGGAGAGACCCAGTACTTC. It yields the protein CASSFGQGGETQYF.